Presented here are 26 T cell receptor beta chains from one specimen sequenced in a study of T cell responses to AZD1222 COVID-19 vaccine. The data were produced by immunoSEQ multiplex PCR, yet TCRdb's version contains in-frame clones alone and is incomplete. The repertoire holds fewer than 200,000 clones, with approximately 90% as singletons. The sample was peripheral blood, taken 28 days after the second AZD1222 dose. The receptors here all came from an adult who received the AZD1222 COVID-19 vaccine.

The chain is built from TRBV7-2 and TRBJ1-1; D gene uncertain. Germline-derived CDR1 and CDR2 are SGHTA and FQGNSA. The CDR3 has 15 amino acids. The germline V and J ends were trimmed by 3 bases and 2 bases, with 13 bases remaining between them. CDR3 sequence (DNA): TGTGCCAGCAGCTTGTCCCCCAGTTTCAACACTGAAGCTTTCTTT. This gives the protein CASSLSPSFNTEAFF. Filled out from reference TRBV7-2 and TRBJ1-1, the complete variable domain reads GAGVSQSPSNKVTEKGKDVELRCDPISGHTALYWYRQSLGQGLEFLIYFQGNSAPDKSGLPSDRFSAERTGGSVSTLTIQRTQQEDSAVYLCASSLSPSFNTEAFFGQGTRLTVV.

This clone has only one observation. The chain is built from TRBV4-1 and TRBJ1-1; possible D gene TRBD1, 5 bases. Germline assignment: CDR1 MGHRA and CDR2 YSYEKL. The CDR3 sequence is 16 residues long. The V and J ends lost 0 bases and 1 base respectively, with 12 bases between them. The CDR3 loop reads CASSQDPGVRNTEAFF. The CDR3 nucleotides are TGCGCCAGCAGCCAAGATCCGGGGGTGAGGAACACTGAAGCTTTCTTT.

The chain is built from TRBV7-6 and TRBJ2-7; tentatively, D is TRBD2 (5 bases). The CDR3 contains 17 residues. Germline V gives CDR1 SGHVS, CDR2 FNYEAQ. Trimming removed 0 bases at V and 3 bases at J, with 18 bases between. Written as DNA, the CDR3 is TGTGCCAGCAGCTTAGCGTTTGGGTCCCGGGGAGACTACGAGCAGTACTTC. Translated: CASSLAFGSRGDYEQYF.

This chain links TRBV18 with TRBJ1-3, with 8 bases fitting TRBD1. CDR3 length equals 17 residues. CDR1 and CDR2 (germline): KGHSH, LQKENI. Losses at the gene ends were 5 bases for V and 0 bases for J; bases not matched to a gene: 9. The CDR3 DNA reads TGTGCCAGCTCATCAAGGACAGGGCTCTTCTCTGGAAACACCATATATTTT. This encodes CASSSRTGLFSGNTIYF.

The CDR3 loop is CASSLETDTQYF. The CDR3 DNA follows: TGTGCCAGCAGTTTAGAAACAGATACGCAGTATTTT. The chain is built from TRBV12-3 or TRBV12-4 and TRBJ2-3, with D unclear. The CDR3 spans 12 residues. V shed 1 base and J shed 3 bases, with 2 bases lying between them.

This chain joins TRBV5-1 and TRBJ2-7; maybe TRBD1 (6 bases). The CDR3 runs to 15 residues. Deletions cut 4 bases from V and 1 base from J, with 15 bases between. CDR1 and CDR2 from the germline V gene are SGHRS and YFSETQ. The CDR3 region is CASSRSGTNSYEQYF. The CDR3 coding sequence is TGCGCCAGCAGCCGATCCGGGACAAATTCCTACGAGCAGTACTTC.

The chain has TRBV5-6 and TRBJ2-7, with 8 bases matching TRBD1. The germline CDR1 and CDR2 sequences are SGHDT and YYEEEE. The length of the CDR3 is 15 residues. The ends lost 4 bases at V and 5 bases at J; junction bases unmatched: 11. CDR3 amino acids: CASSRRTGKSHEQYF. As DNA, the CDR3 is TGTGCCAGCAGCAGGCGGACAGGGAAGTCCCACGAGCAGTACTTC.

The J gene is TRBJ2-7, the V gene TRBV30; D remains ambiguous. Germline loops: CDR1 GTSNPN, CDR2 SVGIG (reference sequence). This CDR3 contains 13 residues. Between the trimmed V and J ends, which lost 5 bases and 7 bases, there was a span of 18 bases. Here the CDR3 DNA reads TGTGCCTGGGGGATCGAAGGGCCTGGGGAGCAGTACTTC. Amino acid sequence: CAWGIEGPGEQYF.

The chain links TRBV2 to TRBJ1-1, with D unresolved. Germline V gene data show CDR1 as SNHLY and CDR2 as FYNNEI. The CDR3 has 13 residues. Trimming took off 1 base at V and 4 bases at J, with 7 bases between the two ends. The DNA of the CDR3 is TGTGCCAGCAGTGAAGGTTCACGCACTGAAGCTTTCTTT. Amino acids: CASSEGSRTEAFF.

This rearrangement joins TRBV6-5 to TRBJ1-5; D gene ambiguous. Per germline, CDR1 MNHEY and CDR2 SVGAGI. This CDR3 is 12 amino acids long. The germline V and J ends were trimmed by 6 bases and 9 bases, with 12 bases remaining between them. The CDR3 coding sequence is TGTGCCAGCAGGTTCTCTGAGGGGCCCCAGCATTTT. Its translation: CASRFSEGPQHF.

This clone turned up a few times. The chain combines TRBV4-1 with TRBJ2-2, with D perhaps being TRBD1 or TRBD2 (5 bases each). This CDR3 spans 13 amino acids. Germline-derived CDR1 and CDR2 are MGHRA and YSYEKL. Trimming left V 8 bases short and J 6 bases short, with 13 bases between. The CDR3 nucleotides read TGCGCCAGCGGGGGAGCCTCCCCCGGGGAGCTGTTTTTT. Encoded protein: CASGGASPGELFF.

The chain employs TRBV9 and TRBJ1-1; D is ambiguous. CDR3 size: 14 residues. Germline assignment: CDR1 SGDLS and CDR2 YYNGEE. V was trimmed by 0 bases and J by 1 base, leaving 7 bases between them. CDR3 protein: CASSVDFGNTEAFF. The CDR3, as DNA: TGTGCCAGCAGCGTAGATTTTGGGAACACTGAAGCTTTCTTT. The full variable domain, completed using reference TRBV9 and TRBJ1-1, is DSGVTQTPKHLITATGQRVTLRCSPRSGDLSVYWYQQSLDQGLQFLIQYYNGEERAKGNILERFSAQQFPDLHSELNLSSLELGDSALYFCASSVDFGNTEAFFGQGTRLTVV.

The genes are TRBV7-2 and TRBJ2-7, with TRBD2 matching 14 bases. V dropped 5 bases and J dropped 5; count of bases not matched to a gene: 8. The CDR3 runs 16 residues. CDR1 SGHTA and CDR2 FQGNSA come from the germline V gene. The CDR3 coding sequence is TGTGCCAGCAGCCCCCGACTAGCGGGAGGGTCCCACGAGCAGTACTTC. Translation: CASSPRLAGGSHEQYF. The whole variable domain, remainder taken from reference TRBV7-2 and TRBJ2-7, is GAGVSQSPSNKVTEKGKDVELRCDPISGHTALYWYRQSLGQGLEFLIYFQGNSAPDKSGLPSDRFSAERTGGSVSTLTIQRTQQEDSAVYLCASSPRLAGGSHEQYFGPGTRLTVT.

The V call is TRBV7-2, the J call TRBJ2-1, with D possibly being TRBD2 (5 bases). The germline V and J ends were trimmed by 2 bases and 0 bases, with 14 bases remaining between them. The germline gives CDR1 SGHTA, CDR2 FQGNSA. CDR3 length equals 17 residues. The CDR3 sequence is CASSLRYREVSYNEQFF. CDR3 DNA: TGTGCCAGCAGCTTAAGGTACCGGGAAGTCTCCTACAATGAGCAGTTCTTC.

The J gene is TRBJ2-3, the V gene TRBV12-3 or TRBV12-4; D is uncertain. The V end was cut by 6 bases, the J end by 1 base, with 8 bases between. The CDR3 length is 13 residues. The DNA for the CDR3 is TGTGCCAGCAGCCCGAGCGGCACAGATACGCAGTATTTT. Its translation: CASSPSGTDTQYF.

This clone occurred a few times. The chain combines TRBV27 with TRBJ2-7; D is undetermined. Trimming cost V 5 bases and J 5 bases, with 13 bases left between them. The CDR3 runs to 13 residues. Germline assignment: CDR1 MNHEY and CDR2 SMNVEV (reference sequence). The DNA for the CDR3 is TGTGCCAGCAGTCCCCCAGCTGGCCACGAGCAGTACTTC. This translates into CASSPPAGHEQYF.

This chain joins TRBV20-1 and TRBJ2-2; TRBD2 matches at 12 bases. This CDR3 spans 15 amino acids. Germline loops: CDR1 DFQATT, CDR2 SNEGSKA (reference sequence). With V trimmed by 6 bases and J by 4 bases, 6 bases remained unmatched. The CDR3 nucleotides are TGCAGTGCCAGTGCTAGCGGGAGGGCCACCGGGGAGCTGTTTTTT. As protein: CSASASGRATGELFF.

This chain uses TRBV29-1 with TRBJ2-3, with D possibly being TRBD1 (6 bases). Germline CDR1 and CDR2: SQVTM and ANQGSEA. The CDR3 totals 13 residues. Trimming left V 7 bases short and J 4 bases short, with 15 bases between. Here the CDR3 DNA reads TGCAGCGGATCTGACAGGTTTCCAGATACGCAGTATTTT. It encodes CSGSDRFPDTQYF.

V gene TRBV7-2 combines with J gene TRBJ2-5; 7 nucleotides match TRBD2. This CDR3 has 17 amino acids. V shed 1 base and J 3 bases; nucleotides not matched to a gene: 11. The germline gives CDR1 SGHTA, CDR2 FQGNSA. In nucleotides, the CDR3 is TGTGCCAGCAGCTTAGATTCAGGACTAGGGGTTAAAGAGACCCAGTACTTC. Translation gives CASSLDSGLGVKETQYF.

The chain recombines TRBV28 with TRBJ1-5; D might be TRBD1 (5 bases). Per the germline V gene, CDR1 is MDHEN and CDR2 is SYDVKM. CDR3 size: 16 residues. V was trimmed by 8 bases and J by 6 bases, leaving 23 bases between them. In DNA form, the CDR3 reads TGTGCCAGCGGGGACGCCAGGAGAGGGTCGCCTCAGCCCCAGCATTTT. This encodes CASGDARRGSPQPQHF.

The V call is TRBV5-5, the J call TRBJ1-1, with 8 bases fitting TRBD1. Germline-derived CDR1 and CDR2 are SGHKS and YYEKEE (reference sequence). The CDR3 has 13 residues. Trimming took 0 bases from V and 10 from J; bases not matched to a gene: 5. As DNA, the CDR3 is TGTGCCAGCAGCTTGGGACAGGGGCGTCGAGCTTTCTTT. Protein: CASSLGQGRRAFF.

This chain joins TRBV24-1 and TRBJ2-3, with 9 bases fitting TRBD2. This CDR3 is built from 14 residues. Germline lookup yields CDR1 KGHDR and CDR2 SFDVKD. V gave up 3 bases and J gave up 6 bases; unmatched junction bases: 3. This CDR3 is CATSDTGLADTQYF. The CDR3 nucleotides read TGTGCCACCAGTGATACCGGACTAGCGGATACGCAGTATTTT.

In this sample, this clone turned up once. The V gene is TRBV6-5, the J gene TRBJ2-6; no firm D call. This CDR3 spans 16 amino acids. The V gene lost 4 bases and the J gene lost 4 bases, with 14 bases spanning the gap. From germline, CDR1 is MNHEY and CDR2 SVGAGI. In nucleotides, the CDR3 is TGTGCCAGCAGTTCGAAGTCCGAGGCCGGGGCCAACGTCCTGACTTTC. Amino acid sequence: CASSSKSEAGANVLTF.

CDR3 region: CASSATSGRQPYEQYF. CDR3 in DNA: TGTGCCAGCAGTGCCACTAGCGGCAGACAACCCTACGAGCAGTACTTC. V gene TRBV28 combines with J gene TRBJ2-7; 8 bases agree with TRBD2. The V and J ends lost 5 bases and 2 bases, in that order; junction bases with no gene match: 11. CDR1 and CDR2 from the germline V gene are MDHEN and SYDVKM. The CDR3 runs to 16 residues.

This chain joins TRBV3-1 (or the pseudogene TRBV3-2) and TRBJ1-1; TRBD1 is a possible D gene (5 bases). Germline V gene lookup returns CDR1 LGHDT and CDR2 YNNKEL (reference sequence). V lost 5 bases to trimming and J lost 2 bases, with 18 bases between them. The CDR3 is 16 amino acids. The CDR3 loop reads CASSTWGYSGNTEAFF. The CDR3 DNA follows: TGTGCCAGCAGCACATGGGGGTATTCTGGTAACACTGAAGCTTTCTTT.

This chain links TRBV27 with TRBJ2-5; D is tentatively TRBD1 or TRBD2 (5 bases each). CDR1 and CDR2 (germline): MNHEY, SMNVEV (reference sequence). V was pared by 3 bases and J by 5 bases, with 10 bases between. The CDR3 runs to 13 residues. The chain's CDR3 is CASSFRDGETQYF. CDR3 coding DNA: TGTGCCAGCAGTTTTAGGGACGGTGAGACCCAGTACTTC.